This T cell receptor beta chain is from a study of CD4 T cells in relation to SARS-CoV-2 and coronaviruses. Findings and limits, study-wide: Pre-pandemic and post-infection samples never came from the same donor.

J lost 6 bases, V lost 1 base, and 8 bases had no gene match. Per the germline V gene, CDR1 is SGHTA and CDR2 is FQGTGA. There are 16 residues in the CDR3. CD4+ T cells from unexposed donors were obtained before the COVID-19 pandemic (2011-2018). The cells were cultured for less than twelve days before CD4+ T cells were isolated. Cells permitting, SARS-CoV-2 S/N and four cold-coronavirus spikes were tested on unexposed-donor CD4+ T cells. Concerning this clone itself: Its antigen is not identified.

Some clones are missing from TCRdb's copy, which holds only in-frame ones; the method was immunoSEQ multiplex PCR. The sample records approximately 20,000 clones, about 86% being singletons. V is TRBV7-3 and J is TRBJ2-1, with 8 bases lining up with TRBD2. This receptor was identified in a human donor in good health. Source material: CD4+ T cells from PBMCs, cultured in vitro. Here the CDR3 reads CASSLNGRALGNEQFF. The CDR3 bases are TGTGCCAGCAGCTTAAACGGGAGGGCCCTCGGCAATGAGCAGTTCTTC.